This T cell receptor (beta chain) is from a study of CD8 T cells in ankylosing spondylitis. TCRdb redid the calling of the 5' RACE reads with MiXCR, one entry per CDR3 protein. The sample has under 300,000 distinct CDR3 sequences; roughly 10% are singletons. This clonotype was seen a few times. V was cut by 0 bases and J by 7 bases, with 10 bases left in between. CDR1 is SGHRS, CDR2 YFSETQ, per germline. The CDR3 is 14 amino acids. The rearrangement uses TRBV5-1 and TRBJ2-2, with no clear D. Material: blood, either unsorted or a sorted T cell fraction (not recorded which). The receptor was derived from a male donor with ankylosing spondylitis or in good health (not recorded which). CDR3 region: CASSLAKVGGELFF. The CDR3 DNA sequence: TGCGCCAGCAGCTTGGCAAAGGTTGGCGGGGAGCTGTTTTTT.